This TCR beta chain was recovered during a study of T cells in Graves' hyperthyroidism and ophthalmopathy. Overall study results and limits: Within blood appeared most thyroid clonotypes that had expanded above 0.001.

The CDR3 covers 15 residues. V was cut by 0 bases and J by 3 bases, with 9 bases left in between. The germline gives CDR1 SGHKS, CDR2 YYEKEE (reference sequence). At least ten counts were recorded for this clonotype. Its antigen is not known. The CDR3 regions of TCR beta were amplified from RNA transcripts. HTBI primers were employed in a first-round RT-PCR of the TCR CDR3. TCRdb passed the multiplex PCR reads through MiXCR, listing each CDR3 protein once. The table lists 350,000 to 400,000 distinct CDR3 sequences, 14% to 15% of them singletons, with 30% to 35% in the top ten. This clonotype was obtained from a woman in her twenties or thirties with Graves' hyperthyroidism. This sequence joins TRBV5-5 and TRBJ2-2, with D unclear. The sequenced material came from blood. The CDR3 protein is CASSLAIRDTGELFF. The DNA of the CDR3 is TGTGCCAGCAGCTTGGCTATAAGGGACACCGGGGAGCTGTTTTTT.